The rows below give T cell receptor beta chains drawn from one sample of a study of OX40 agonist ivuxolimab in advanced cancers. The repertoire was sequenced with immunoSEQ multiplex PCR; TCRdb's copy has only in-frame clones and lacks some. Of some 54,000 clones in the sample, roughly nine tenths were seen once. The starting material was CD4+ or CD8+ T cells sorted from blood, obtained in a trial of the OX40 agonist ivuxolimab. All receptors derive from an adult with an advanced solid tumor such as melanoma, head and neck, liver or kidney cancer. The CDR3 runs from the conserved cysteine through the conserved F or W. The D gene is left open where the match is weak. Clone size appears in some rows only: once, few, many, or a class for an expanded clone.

CDR3 protein: CASSLGQSGGNTIYF
CDR3 DNA: TGTGCCAGCAGCTTAGGCCAATCGGGTGGAAACACCATATATTTT
J gene: TRBJ1-3
clone size: NA
V gene: TRBV7-8
D gene: NA

CDR3 protein: CASSEGTGEGNTIYF
CDR3 DNA: TGTGCCAGCAGTGAGGGAACAGGGGAAGGAAACACCATATATTTT
J gene: TRBJ1-3
clone size: NA
V gene: TRBV2
D gene: TRBD1

CDR3 protein: CASTFLGEAFF
CDR3 DNA: TGTGCCAGCACCTTCTTAGGTGAAGCTTTCTTT
J gene: TRBJ1-1
clone size: NA
V gene: TRBV7-9
D gene: NA

CDR3 protein: CATSRSISPYEQYF
CDR3 DNA: TGTGCCACCAGCAGATCCATTTCCCCCTACGAGCAGTACTTC
J gene: TRBJ2-7
clone size: medium-sized
V gene: TRBV15
D gene: NA

CDR3 protein: CASTSGASTDTQYF
CDR3 DNA: TGTGCCAGCACAAGCGGGGCTAGCACAGATACGCAGTATTTT
J gene: TRBJ2-3
clone size: NA
V gene: TRBV2
D gene: TRBD2

CDR3 protein: CASSPLSGGTLDGELFF
CDR3 DNA: TGTGCCAGCAGCCCCTTGTCGGGGGGTACTCTCGACGGGGAGCTGTTTTTT
J gene: TRBJ2-2
clone size: NA
V gene: TRBV7-6
D gene: TRBD2

CDR3 protein: CASSRKTGAYEQYF
CDR3 DNA: TGTGCCAGCAGCCGAAAGACAGGGGCCTACGAGCAGTACTTC
J gene: TRBJ2-7
clone size: NA
V gene: TRBV5-6
D gene: TRBD1

CDR3 protein: CAKTSSESSYNEQFF
CDR3 DNA: TGTGCCAAGACCTCATCGGAAAGCTCCTACAATGAGCAGTTCTTC
J gene: TRBJ2-1
clone size: NA
V gene: TRBV2
D gene: NA

CDR3 protein: CASSLGLTSRNYEQYF
CDR3 DNA: TGTGCCAGCAGCTTAGGCCTAACATCCCGGAACTACGAGCAGTACTTC
J gene: TRBJ2-7
clone size: NA
V gene: TRBV13
D gene: NA

CDR3 protein: CAWSVGQGYEQYF
CDR3 DNA: TGTGCCTGGAGTGTAGGGCAGGGGTACGAGCAGTACTTC
J gene: TRBJ2-7
clone size: NA
V gene: TRBV30
D gene: NA

CDR3 protein: CASSYVSGANVLTF
CDR3 DNA: TGTGCCAGCAGTTACGTATCTGGGGCCAACGTCCTGACTTTC
J gene: TRBJ2-6
clone size: NA
V gene: TRBV6-5
D gene: NA

CDR3 protein: CASSYWTGEETQYF
CDR3 DNA: TGCGCCAGCAGTTATTGGACAGGGGAAGAGACCCAGTACTTC
J gene: TRBJ2-5
clone size: NA
V gene: TRBV5-1
D gene: TRBD1

CDR3 protein: CASSEGVLYEQYF
CDR3 DNA: TGTGCCAGCAGTGAAGGGGTTCTCTACGAGCAGTACTTC
J gene: TRBJ2-7
clone size: NA
V gene: TRBV6-1
D gene: NA

CDR3 protein: CASSFFGTSGGDEQYF
CDR3 DNA: TGTGCCAGCAGCTTCTTCGGGACTAGCGGGGGAGACGAGCAGTACTTC
J gene: TRBJ2-7
clone size: NA
V gene: TRBV5-4
D gene: TRBD2

CDR3 protein: CAWSGADEQYF
CDR3 DNA: TGTGCCTGGAGCGGGGCCGACGAGCAGTACTTC
J gene: TRBJ2-7
clone size: NA
V gene: TRBV30
D gene: NA

CDR3 protein: CASSLGGGSYGYTF
CDR3 DNA: TGTGCCAGCAGCTTGGGAGGTGGTAGCTATGGCTACACCTTC
J gene: TRBJ1-2
clone size: NA
V gene: TRBV5-6
D gene: NA

CDR3 protein: CASSPSGGYYGYTF
CDR3 DNA: TGTGCCAGCAGTCCCTCAGGGGGTTACTATGGCTACACCTTC
J gene: TRBJ1-2
clone size: NA
V gene: TRBV28
D gene: TRBD1

CDR3 protein: CASSLGQEQYF
CDR3 DNA: TGTGCCAGCAGCCTCGGACAGGAGCAGTACTTC
J gene: TRBJ2-7
clone size: NA
V gene: TRBV5-6
D gene: NA

CDR3 protein: CASSIDLAGGITDTQYF
CDR3 DNA: TGTGCCAGTAGTATAGATCTGGCGGGGGGGATCACAGATACGCAGTATTTT
J gene: TRBJ2-3
clone size: NA
V gene: TRBV19
D gene: TRBD2

CDR3 protein: CASWGGPREQYF
CDR3 DNA: TGTGCCAGCTGGGGGGGGCCCCGCGAGCAGTACTTC
J gene: TRBJ2-7
clone size: NA
V gene: TRBV27
D gene: NA

CDR3 protein: CAWTSGGSTDTQYF
CDR3 DNA: TGTGCCTGGACTAGCGGGGGGTCCACAGATACGCAGTATTTT
J gene: TRBJ2-3
clone size: once
V gene: TRBV30
D gene: TRBD2